These T cell receptor beta chains were read from a single sample in a study of identical twins. Using its own MiXCR run on the 5' RACE reads, TCRdb lists one record per CDR3 protein. The sample lists fewer than 250,000 distinct CDR3 sequences; approximately 7% were seen once. These same records also appear under a second study, on yellow fever vaccine responses in identical twins.

Source material: memory (CD45RO+) T cells sorted from blood. The receptors originated from a woman aged 18-29 years in good health. CDR3s include the opening cysteine and the closing phenylalanine or tryptophan. The D gene is left open where the match is weak. Part of the rows lack a size; the others show once, few, many or a class for expanded clones.

J	size	D	V	DNA	CDR3
TRBJ1-2	few	-	TRBV27	TGTGCCAGCAGTTTATCGATAATGGGGTTAGCCAACTATGGCTACACCTTC	CASSLSIMGLANYGYTF
TRBJ2-5	-	-	TRBV5-1	TGCGCCAGCTCTAGTATCGGACAGCAAGAGACCCAGTACTTC	CASSSIGQQETQYF
TRBJ2-1	-	TRBD1	TRBV20-1	TGCAGTGCTAGAGATATCGGGGACAGCTACAATGAGCAGTTCTTC	CSARDIGDSYNEQFF
TRBJ2-2	few	TRBD2	TRBV7-3	TGTGCCAGCAGCCCCCGAAGCGGGAGTGTCGGGGAGCTGTTTTTT	CASSPRSGSVGELFF
TRBJ1-1	few	-	TRBV10-3	TGTGCCATCAGTGGGAACGGGAACACTGAAGCTTTCTTT	CAISGNGNTEAFF
TRBJ2-3	few	TRBD1	TRBV19	TGTGCCAGTAGGCCGGGACAGGACACCACAGATACGCAGTATTTT	CASRPGQDTTDTQYF
TRBJ1-1	-	TRBD1	TRBV14	TGTGCCAGCAGCACTCTGACAGGGTCTGGTACTGAAGCTTTCTTT	CASSTLTGSGTEAFF
TRBJ2-2	many	-	TRBV3-1	TGTGCCAGCAGCCAAGATATAGGACGGAACACCGGGGAGCTGTTTTTT	CASSQDIGRNTGELFF
TRBJ2-6	many	-	TRBV7-8	TGTGCCAGCAGCTTAACTGGGGCCAACGTCCTGACTTTC	CASSLTGANVLTF
TRBJ2-5	many	-	TRBV20-1	TGCAGTGCTAGAGGGGGAGTGTTATACCAAGAGACCCAGTACTTC	CSARGGVLYQETQYF
TRBJ2-3	-	-	TRBV14	TGTGCCAGCAGCCAAGAGCGGGGCTTTTGGGCAGATACGCAGTATTTT	CASSQERGFWADTQYF
TRBJ1-1	many	-	TRBV4-2	TGTGCCAGCAGCCAAGAGGGGGGTGCTTTCTTT	CASSQEGGAFF
TRBJ2-7	many	-	TRBV7-2	TGTGCCAGCAGCTTTGGGACCACCTACGAGCAGTACTTC	CASSFGTTYEQYF
TRBJ2-1	few	TRBD2	TRBV5-6	TGTGCCAGCAGCGTTGGGGGGGAATCGTACAATGAGCAGTTCTTC	CASSVGGESYNEQFF
TRBJ1-5	many	-	TRBV12-3/TRBV12-4	TGTGCCAGCAGTTTAGTTGGCAGCTATCAGCCCCAGCATTTT	CASSLVGSYQPQHF
TRBJ1-1	many	-	TRBV12-3/TRBV12-4	TGTGCCAGCAGTTCGGGTATTCAAGGTGAAGCTTTCTTT	CASSSGIQGEAFF
TRBJ1-1	few	-	TRBV24-1	TGTGCCACCAGTCCGGGACACCTTAAAAACACTGAAGCTTTCTTT	CATSPGHLKNTEAFF
TRBJ2-1	many	-	TRBV4-1	TGCGCCAGCAGCCTAACGGCCAGCTACAATGAGCAGTTCTTC	CASSLTASYNEQFF
TRBJ2-3	-	TRBD1	TRBV7-6	TGTGCCAGCAGCCCGCAGGGGGTCGGCACAGATACGCAGTATTTT	CASSPQGVGTDTQYF
TRBJ2-1	few	-	TRBV19	TGTGCCACGAGGGCCAATCGGTTTGAGCAGTTCTTC	CATRANRFEQFF
TRBJ1-5	few	-	TRBV19	TGTGCCAGTAACCCTGGATTCCAGAGCAATCAGCCCCAGCATTTT	CASNPGFQSNQPQHF
TRBJ1-1	-	TRBD1	TRBV6-1	TGTGCCAGCAGACCCGGACAGGGGCCCACTGAAGCTTTCTTT	CASRPGQGPTEAFF
TRBJ2-3	-	-	TRBV20-1	TGCAGTGCAACCGACCTATCCTTGAGCACAGATACGCAGTATTTT	CSATDLSLSTDTQYF
TRBJ1-2	many	TRBD1	TRBV27	TGTGCCAGCAGCGGGACAGGGCTTCACTATGGCTACACCTTC	CASSGTGLHYGYTF
TRBJ2-1	many	TRBD1	TRBV4-1	TGCGCCAGCAGCCAACAACCGACAGGGGGCTACAATGAGCAGTTCTTC	CASSQQPTGGYNEQFF
TRBJ2-1	many	-	TRBV5-1	TGCGCCAGCAGCTTGATGGCTCGTGGCGGGGCCTACAATGAGCAGTTCTTC	CASSLMARGGAYNEQFF
TRBJ1-2	few	TRBD1	TRBV10-2	TGCGCCAGCAGTGAGATCGGACAGGTTAACTATGGCTACACCTTC	CASSEIGQVNYGYTF
TRBJ1-1	few	TRBD1	TRBV6-1	TGTGCCAGCAGAGGACAGGGGAGAGCTGAAGCTTTCTTT	CASRGQGRAEAFF
TRBJ2-5	few	-	TRBV6-2/TRBV6-3	TGTGCCAGCAGCAAATACAGCGTCCAAGAGACCCAGTACTTC	CASSKYSVQETQYF
TRBJ2-6	few	-	TRBV6-5	TGTGCCAGCAGTTACTCGATACATCCCTCTGGGGCCAACGTCCTGACTTTC	CASSYSIHPSGANVLTF
TRBJ2-5	-	-	TRBV28	TGTGCCAGCAGTTTGGCCCAGCCATGGGAGACCCAGTACTTC	CASSLAQPWETQYF
TRBJ2-1	-	-	TRBV28	TGTGCCAGCAGTTCCGGTCGGGTGAGCTCCTACAATGAGCAGTTCTTC	CASSSGRVSSYNEQFF
TRBJ2-3	-	TRBD2	TRBV4-2	TGTGCCAGCAGCCAAGATTATGGAGCGGGGGCAGATACGCAGTATTTT	CASSQDYGAGADTQYF
TRBJ1-5	many	-	TRBV10-2	TGCGCCAGCAGTGATAGTCAGGGGAATCAGCCCCAGCATTTT	CASSDSQGNQPQHF
TRBJ1-2	few	TRBD1	TRBV20-1	TGCAGTGCTGGGGTGAACAACAGGGGGAGCTATGGCTACACCTTC	CSAGVNNRGSYGYTF
TRBJ2-5	many	-	TRBV2	TGTGCCAGCAGTGAAGTGACTGTTAACAAGGCCGATACCCAGTACTTC	CASSEVTVNKADTQYF
TRBJ2-1	-	-	TRBV7-9	TGTGCCAGCAGCTCGGGCCCTAACGGGCGGCAGTTCTTC	CASSSGPNGRQFF
TRBJ1-2	few	-	TRBV7-9	TGTGCCACACAACCCCCGGACATCTTCTATGGCTACACCTTC	CATQPPDIFYGYTF
TRBJ2-3	many	-	TRBV4-2	TGTGCCAGCAGCCAAGGGCGGGGTAGCACAGATACGCAGTATTTT	CASSQGRGSTDTQYF
TRBJ2-2	-	-	TRBV19	TGTGCCAGTAGTATACTTGGGAAAGCGAACACCGGGGAGCTGTTTTTT	CASSILGKANTGELFF
TRBJ1-2	many	-	TRBV12-3/TRBV12-4	TGTGCCAGCAGTTTAGCGGGCAGAGATAACTATGGCTACACCTTC	CASSLAGRDNYGYTF
TRBJ2-3	-	TRBD2	TRBV15	TGTGCCACCAGCAGAGATCGCGGCGGGGGGGGCACAGATACGCAGTATTTT	CATSRDRGGGGTDTQYF
TRBJ1-5	-	TRBD1	TRBV12-3/TRBV12-4	TGTGCCAGCACCAGGACAGGGGGTCAGAGCAATCAGCCCCAGCATTTT	CASTRTGGQSNQPQHF
TRBJ1-2	-	-	TRBV5-1	TGCGCCAGCAGCTTGGCCCCCACAGGGAACTATGGCTACACCTTC	CASSLAPTGNYGYTF
TRBJ2-3	few	TRBD1	TRBV7-9	TGTGCCAGCAGCCCCAAAGGGACAGAGAACACAGATACGCAGTATTTT	CASSPKGTENTDTQYF
TRBJ2-2	few	TRBD2	TRBV6-5	TGTGCCAGCAGTTACTCTAGCGGGCTGAACACCGGGGAGCTGTTTTTT	CASSYSSGLNTGELFF